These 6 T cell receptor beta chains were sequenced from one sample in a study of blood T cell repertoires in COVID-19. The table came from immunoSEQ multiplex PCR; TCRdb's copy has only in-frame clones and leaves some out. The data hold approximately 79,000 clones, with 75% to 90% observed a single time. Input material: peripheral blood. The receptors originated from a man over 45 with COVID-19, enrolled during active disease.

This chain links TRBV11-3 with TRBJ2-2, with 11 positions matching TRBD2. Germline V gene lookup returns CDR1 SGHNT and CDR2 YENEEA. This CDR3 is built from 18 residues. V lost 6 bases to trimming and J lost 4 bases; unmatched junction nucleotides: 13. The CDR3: CASSHRPTSGSSTGELFF. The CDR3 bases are TGTGCCAGCAGTCACCGGCCCACTAGCGGGAGCAGCACCGGGGAGCTGTTTTTT.

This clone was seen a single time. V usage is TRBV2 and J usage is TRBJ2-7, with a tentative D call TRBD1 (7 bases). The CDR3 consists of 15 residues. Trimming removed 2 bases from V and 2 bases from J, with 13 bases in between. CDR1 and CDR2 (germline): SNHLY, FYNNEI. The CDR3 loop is CASSEWQGGTYEQYF. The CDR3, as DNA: TGTGCCAGCAGTGAATGGCAGGGGGGTACCTACGAGCAGTACTTC.

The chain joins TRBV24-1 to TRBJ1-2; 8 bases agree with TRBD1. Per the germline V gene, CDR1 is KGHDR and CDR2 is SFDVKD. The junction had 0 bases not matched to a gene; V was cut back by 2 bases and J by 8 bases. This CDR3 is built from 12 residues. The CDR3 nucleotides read TGTGCCACCAGTGATTCAGGGGGCGGCTACACCTTC. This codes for CATSDSGGGYTF.

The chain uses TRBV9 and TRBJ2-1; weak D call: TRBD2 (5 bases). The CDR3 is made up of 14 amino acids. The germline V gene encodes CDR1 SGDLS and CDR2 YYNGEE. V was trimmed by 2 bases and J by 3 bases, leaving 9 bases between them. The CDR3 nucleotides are TGTGCCAGCAGCGTCTCCGGGGTCTACAATGAGCAGTTCTTC. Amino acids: CASSVSGVYNEQFF.

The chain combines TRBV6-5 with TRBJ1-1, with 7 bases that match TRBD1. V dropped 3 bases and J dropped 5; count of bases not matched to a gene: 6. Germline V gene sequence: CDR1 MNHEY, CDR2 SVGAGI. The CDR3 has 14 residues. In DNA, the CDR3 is TGTGCCAGCAGTTATGGCAGGGGGATGACTGAAGCTTTCTTT. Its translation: CASSYGRGMTEAFF.

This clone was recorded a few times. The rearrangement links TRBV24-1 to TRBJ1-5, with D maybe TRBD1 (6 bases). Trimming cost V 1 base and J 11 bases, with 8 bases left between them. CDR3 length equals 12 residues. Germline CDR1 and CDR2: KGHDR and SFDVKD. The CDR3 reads CATSDFQGTQHF. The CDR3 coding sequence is TGTGCCACCAGTGATTTCCAGGGGACCCAGCATTTT.